The 31 T cell receptor beta chains presented below share a single source sample, sequenced in a study of shared clonotypes between healthy human individuals. The repertoire was sequenced with immunoSEQ multiplex PCR; TCRdb's copy has only in-frame clones and lacks some. The sample records about 2.4 million clones, around nine tenths being singletons. The material sequenced was naive CD4+ T cells sorted from blood. Regarding subset: CD45RA+ positively selected. The receptor source for this set is a man aged 18 to 29 in good health.

The V gene is TRBV6-1, the J gene TRBJ1-1, with a possible D match to TRBD1 (5 bases). Germline CDR1 MNHNS, CDR2 SASEGT. This CDR3 is built from 12 residues. V was trimmed by 3 bases and J by 8 bases, leaving 10 bases between them. CDR3 amino acids: CASSDPRVEAFF. The CDR3 DNA reads TGTGCCAGCAGTGATCCCAGGGTAGAAGCTTTCTTT.

The J gene is TRBJ1-2, the V gene TRBV6-5; D not certain. Trimming took off 5 bases at V and 7 bases at J, with 17 bases between the two ends. The CDR3 runs 14 residues. CDR1 and CDR2 (germline): MNHEY, SVGAGI. CDR3 bases: TGTGCCAGCAGTCAACTAGAGGACGGAGGTGGCTACACCTTC. As protein: CASSQLEDGGGYTF.

This clone was counted a few times. V gene TRBV30 combines with J gene TRBJ1-1; 9 nucleotides match TRBD1. The CDR3 runs to 14 residues. V trimming: 2 bases; J trimming: 1 base; junction bases outside the gene matches: 2. Germline assignment: CDR1 GTSNPN and CDR2 SVGIG (reference sequence). The DNA of the CDR3 is TGTGCCTGGAGTACAGGGGGCGGGAACACTGAAGCTTTCTTT. This gives the protein CAWSTGGGNTEAFF.

This chain links TRBV7-2 with TRBJ2-1, with D perhaps matching TRBD2 (6 bases). This CDR3 is built from 17 residues. Between the trimmed V and J ends, which lost 5 bases and 2 bases, there was a span of 19 bases. Germline assignment: CDR1 SGHTA and CDR2 FQGNSA. The CDR3 region is CASSRVSGVLTYNEQFF. The CDR3 DNA sequence: TGTGCCAGCAGCCGGGTTAGCGGAGTCCTGACCTACAATGAGCAGTTCTTC.

This clone came up once. The V and J genes are TRBV10-3 and TRBJ2-3; 9 bases fit TRBD2. Trimming at V came to 4 bases and at J to 3 bases, leaving 5 bases not matched to a gene. The length of the CDR3 is 15 residues. Per the germline V gene, CDR1 is ENHRY and CDR2 is SYGVKD. CDR3 sequence reads: CAISAAAGGTDTQYF. Written as DNA, the CDR3 is TGTGCCATCAGTGCGGCAGCGGGAGGAACAGATACGCAGTATTTT.

The chain couples TRBV5-4 to TRBJ2-7; 7 nucleotides agree with TRBD2. This CDR3 has 16 amino acids. Germline lookup yields CDR1 SGHNT and CDR2 YYREEE (reference sequence). The V gene end was trimmed by 4 bases and the J gene end by 0 bases; junction bases not matched to a gene: 10. The CDR3 DNA is TGTGCCAGCAGCCTAGGGGCGGGAGATTCCTCCTACGAGCAGTACTTC. Amino acid sequence: CASSLGAGDSSYEQYF.

The chain links TRBV9 to TRBJ2-3, with D possibly TRBD2 on 6 matching bases. Trimming took off 8 bases at V and 4 bases at J, with 8 bases between the two ends. From germline, CDR1 is SGDLS and CDR2 YYNGEE. The CDR3 is 11 amino acids. The CDR3 sequence is CASASADTQYF. The CDR3 DNA reads as TGTGCCAGTGCTAGCGCAGATACGCAGTATTTT.

V and J are TRBV19 and TRBJ2-1; possibly TRBD1 or TRBD2 for D (5 bases each). Deletions cut 4 bases from V and 11 bases from J, with 21 bases between. The CDR3 is made up of 15 amino acids. The germline V gene has CDR1 LNHDA and CDR2 SQIVND (reference sequence). This chain's CDR3 is CASSTTRDPKMQQFF. The CDR3 DNA reads as TGTGCCAGTAGTACGACCCGGGACCCTAAGATGCAGCAGTTCTTC. Looking up the rest from reference TRBV19 and TRBJ2-1 gives the full variable domain: DGGITQSPKYLFRKEGQNVTLSCEQNLNHDAMYWYRQDPGQGLRLIYYSQIVNDFQKGDIAEGYSVSREKKESFPLTVTSAQKNPTAFYLCASSTTRDPKMQQFFGPGTRLTVL.

This chain links TRBV28 with TRBJ2-1; TRBD1 agrees at 11 bases. CDR3 size: 15 residues. The V gene end was trimmed by 2 bases and the J gene end by 9 bases; junction bases not matched to a gene: 6. CDR1 and CDR2 from the germline V gene are MDHEN and SYDVKM. CDR3 nucleotides: TGTGCCAGCAGTTTACCGGACAGGGGGCGGGGTGAGCAGTTCTTC. Translating gives CASSLPDRGRGEQFF. Full variable domain (remainder filled in from reference TRBV28 and TRBJ2-1): DVKVTQSSRYLVKRTGEKVFLECVQDMDHENMFWYRQDPGLGLRLIYFSYDVKMKEKGDIPEGYSVSREKKERFSLILESASTNQTSMYLCASSLPDRGRGEQFFGPGTRLTVL.

The CDR3 DNA sequence: TGTGCCAGCAGCTCGCTGGGTGGTCGTGGCACAGATACGCAGTATTTT. Translated, it gives CASSSLGGRGTDTQYF. The chain joins TRBV13 to TRBJ2-3; the D is unclear. The CDR3 extends over 16 amino acids. The ends were cut back, 4 bases at V and 1 base at J, with 15 bases in the middle. The germline CDR1 and CDR2 sequences are PRHDT and FYEKMQ (reference sequence).

The gene calls are TRBV7-2 and TRBJ2-3, with 8 bases fitting TRBD2. The CDR3 covers 15 residues. Trimming took 4 bases from V and 7 from J; bases not matched to a gene: 10. The germline V gene encodes CDR1 SGHTA and CDR2 FQGNSA. DNA of the CDR3: TGTGCCAGCAGCTCATCTAGCGGGCCCCACAATACGCAGTATTTT. Translation: CASSSSSGPHNTQYF.

This chain connects TRBV18 to TRBJ1-1, with a tentative D call TRBD1 (6 bases). The CDR3 is made up of 13 amino acids. Germline CDR1 and CDR2: KGHSH and LQKENI. V was cut by 7 bases and J by 0 bases, with 9 bases left in between. The CDR3 sequence: CASCGQMNTEAFF. The CDR3 region has the DNA TGTGCCAGCTGCGGACAGATGAACACTGAAGCTTTCTTT. The whole variable domain, remainder taken from reference TRBV18 and TRBJ1-1, is NAGVMQNPRHLVRRRGQEARLRCSPMKGHSHVYWYRQLPEEGLKFMVYLQKENIIDESGMPKERFSAEFPKEGPSILRIQQVVRGDSAAYFCASCGQMNTEAFFGQGTRLTVV.

Details on this clone: Other DNA variants within this sample encode the same CDR3. The rearrangement links TRBV6-1 to TRBJ1-5; D not resolved. V lost 0 bases and J 1 base, leaving 4 bases between the germline ends. Germline CDR1 is MNHNS and CDR2 is SASEGT. The CDR3 consists of 14 residues. CDR3 loop: CASSEARSNQPQHF. CDR3 in DNA: TGTGCCAGCAGTGAAGCGAGAAGCAATCAGCCCCAGCATTTT.

The chain uses TRBV21-1 and TRBJ2-3; the D call TRBD2 from the table was never checked on the DNA. TRBV21-1 is a pseudogene. This CDR3 is 13 amino acids long. CDR3 DNA: TGTGCCAGCAGACGGACTTTCACAGATACGCAGTATTTT. Its translation is CASRRTFTDTQYF.

The rearrangement joins TRBV6-5 to TRBJ2-2, with unresolved D. This CDR3 region has 13 residues. Germline V gene sequence: CDR1 MNHEY, CDR2 SVGAGI. Trimming cost V 5 bases and J 3 bases, with 7 bases left between them. The CDR3 DNA sequence: TGTGCCAGCAGTCGCTCGGACACCGGGGAGCTGTTTTTT. Translation gives CASSRSDTGELFF.

The chain joins TRBV2 to TRBJ2-1; TRBD2 agrees at 14 bases. Germline lookup yields CDR1 SNHLY and CDR2 FYNNEI. The V and J ends lost 6 bases and 9 bases, in that order; junction bases with no gene match: 4. The CDR3 has 14 amino acids. In nucleotides, the CDR3 is TGTGCCAGCAGCTTGACTAGCGGGAGGGGTGAGCAGTTCTTC. Amino acid sequence: CASSLTSGRGEQFF.

As to this clone: In the same sample, other DNA sequences code for this CDR3. The V call is TRBV7-2, the J call TRBJ2-2; D is uncertain. The CDR3 runs 12 residues. The germline CDR1 and CDR2 sequences are SGHTA and FQGNSA. V gave up 3 bases and J gave up 6 bases, with 5 bases separating them. Here the CDR3 reads CASSFVAGELFF. The CDR3 bases are TGTGCCAGCAGCTTCGTCGCCGGGGAGCTGTTTTTT.

The chain has TRBV30 and TRBJ2-1, with 9 bases lining up with TRBD2. The CDR3 runs 14 residues. V shed 4 bases and J 6 bases; nucleotides not matched to a gene: 7. CDR1 and CDR2 (germline): GTSNPN, SVGIG (reference sequence). CDR3 bases: TGTGCCTGGAAAGGACTAGCGCGCCTCAATGAGCAGTTCTTC. This sequence encodes CAWKGLARLNEQFF.

The sample holds a few counts of this clone. The J gene is TRBJ1-6, the V gene TRBV30; D remains ambiguous. Germline V gene lookup returns CDR1 GTSNPN and CDR2 SVGIG (reference sequence). CDR3 size: 12 residues. V was trimmed by 2 bases and J by 6 bases, leaving 5 bases between them. The CDR3 sequence: CAWSLPNSPLHF. CDR3 coding DNA: TGTGCCTGGAGTTTACCTAATTCACCCCTCCACTTT.

The chain links TRBV7-2 to TRBJ1-5, with 7 nucleotides matching TRBD1. V trimming: 4 bases; J trimming: 7 bases; junction bases outside the gene matches: 7. CDR3 length equals 14 residues. CDR1 SGHTA and CDR2 FQGNSA come from the germline V gene. The CDR3 is CASSSQGREQPQHF. For the CDR3, the DNA is TGTGCCAGCAGCTCACAGGGGAGGGAGCAGCCCCAGCATTTT.

This chain links TRBV9 with TRBJ2-2; TRBD2 agrees at 7 bases. Germline V CDR1 and CDR2: SGDLS, YYNGEE. V shed 3 bases and J 7 bases; nucleotides not matched to a gene: 3. The CDR3 is made up of 13 amino acids. For the CDR3, the DNA is TGTGCCAGCAGCGCTAGCGGAATCGGGGAGCTGTTTTTT. It translates to CASSASGIGELFF.

There are a few counts of this clone. The chain recombines TRBV20-1 with TRBJ1-1; no reliable D call. The CDR3 is 11 residues long. Germline CDR1 reads DFQATT; CDR2 reads SNEGSKA (reference sequence). V shed 3 bases and J shed 8 bases, with 10 bases lying between them. The CDR3 DNA follows: TGCAGTGCTAGCTGGAGTAAGGAAGCTTTCTTT. Translation: CSASWSKEAFF.

This chain connects TRBV19 to TRBJ1-4; the match to TRBD1 covers 9 bases. Germline CDR1 reads LNHDA; CDR2 reads SQIVND (reference sequence). After removal of 3 bases from V and 8 bases from J, the junction contained 7 bases not matched to a gene. The CDR3 has 15 residues. CDR3 residues: CASSISGTGKEKLFF. The CDR3 region has the DNA TGTGCCAGTAGTATCAGCGGGACAGGGAAAGAAAAACTGTTTTTT. Based on the CDR3 plus reference TRBV19 and TRBJ1-4, the full variable domain is DGGITQSPKYLFRKEGQNVTLSCEQNLNHDAMYWYRQDPGQGLRLIYYSQIVNDFQKGDIAEGYSVSREKKESFPLTVTSAQKNPTAFYLCASSISGTGKEKLFFGSGTQLSVL.

With respect to this clone: Other DNA sequences in this specimen translate into the identical CDR3. The chain couples TRBV4-1 to TRBJ1-4; 9 bases agree with TRBD1. The V segment lost 5 bases and the J segment 2 bases; nucleotides outside the gene matches: 3. The CDR3 contains 15 residues. Germline assignment: CDR1 MGHRA and CDR2 YSYEKL. The CDR3 bases are TGCGCCAGCAGCAGGACAGGGGTGACTAATGAAAAACTGTTTTTT. It yields the protein CASSRTGVTNEKLFF.

The rearrangement joins TRBV11-2 to TRBJ1-2; perhaps TRBD1 as D (6 bases). Trimming removed 1 base at V and 8 bases at J, with 14 bases between. Germline V CDR1 and CDR2: SGHAT, FQNNGV. The CDR3 has 14 amino acids. The CDR3 here is CASSLVTGDRGYTF. The CDR3 DNA follows: TGTGCCAGCAGCTTAGTGACAGGAGACCGGGGCTACACCTTC.

Comment on this clone: Other DNA sequences in this sample translate to the same CDR3. This sequence joins TRBV30 and TRBJ2-5, with D perhaps matching TRBD2 (5 bases). V lost 0 bases to trimming and J lost 5 bases, with 7 bases between them. This CDR3 spans 12 amino acids. Germline V gene sequence: CDR1 GTSNPN, CDR2 SVGIG (reference sequence). CDR3 loop: CAWSVTGETQYF. The CDR3 DNA sequence: TGTGCCTGGAGTGTTACGGGGGAGACCCAGTACTTC.

This chain joins TRBV6-1 and TRBJ1-6; possibly TRBD1 for D (6 bases). Looked up from germline, CDR1 is MNHNS and CDR2 is SASEGT. V was trimmed by 8 bases and J by 13 bases, leaving 12 bases between them. The CDR3 is 11 residues long. This CDR3 reads CASRQQGPLHF. In DNA form, the CDR3 reads TGTGCCAGCCGTCAACAGGGTCCCCTCCACTTT.

A word on this clone: Other DNA variants within this sample encode the same CDR3. This sequence joins TRBV20-1 and TRBJ2-3; D uncertain. CDR3 length: 10 amino acids. Germline V gene sequence: CDR1 DFQATT, CDR2 SNEGSKA (reference sequence). V lost 3 bases and J lost 6, with 4 bases in between. The CDR3 sequence: CSASVDTQYF. The CDR3 DNA reads TGCAGTGCTAGTGTTGATACGCAGTATTTT.

The rearrangement links TRBV7-3 to TRBJ1-4; 7 nucleotides agree with TRBD1. Germline V lookup: CDR1 SGHTA, CDR2 FQGTGA. J was trimmed by 6 bases and V by 1 base; bases with no gene match: 5. This CDR3 contains 15 residues. CDR3 sequence: CASSLSGRGDEKLFF. The CDR3 bases are TGTGCCAGCAGCTTAAGCGGCAGGGGGGATGAAAAACTGTTTTTT.

For the CDR3, the DNA is TGTGCCAGCAGCTTAGGAGGGTCGAATACAGGTCGACAAGAGACCCAGTACTTC. Protein sequence: CASSLGGSNTGRQETQYF. The chain is built from TRBV7-6 and TRBJ2-5, with D perhaps TRBD1 or TRBD2 (5 bases each). Trimming pared 1 base from V and 2 bases from J, leaving 20 bases between. CDR3 length equals 18 residues. Germline V lookup: CDR1 SGHVS, CDR2 FNYEAQ.

This chain connects TRBV5-1 to TRBJ2-2, with 8 bases lining up with TRBD1. The germline gives CDR1 SGHRS, CDR2 YFSETQ. The CDR3 loop spans 15 amino acids. V gave up 0 bases and J gave up 6 bases; unmatched junction bases: 4. The CDR3 spells CASSLGGTGPGELFF. DNA for the CDR3: TGCGCCAGCAGCTTGGGTGGGACAGGCCCCGGGGAGCTGTTTTTT.